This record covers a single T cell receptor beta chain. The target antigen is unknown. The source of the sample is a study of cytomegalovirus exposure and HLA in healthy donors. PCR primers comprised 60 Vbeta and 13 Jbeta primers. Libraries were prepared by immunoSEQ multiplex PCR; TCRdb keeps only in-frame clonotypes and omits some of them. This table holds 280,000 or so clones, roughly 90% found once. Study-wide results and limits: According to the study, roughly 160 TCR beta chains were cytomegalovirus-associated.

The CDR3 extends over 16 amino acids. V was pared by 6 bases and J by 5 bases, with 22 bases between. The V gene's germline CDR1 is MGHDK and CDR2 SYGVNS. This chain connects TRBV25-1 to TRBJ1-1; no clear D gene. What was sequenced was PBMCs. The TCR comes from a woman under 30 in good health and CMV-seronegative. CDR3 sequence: CASSGFGGSLGTEAFF. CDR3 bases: TGTGCCAGCAGCGGATTCGGAGGTTCTTTAGGGACTGAAGCTTTCTTT.